This TCR beta chain was captured by sequencing in a study of cytomegalovirus exposure and HLA in healthy donors. Study-level information: Counted in an early data release were about 85 million unique TCRs from HLA-typed donors.

Remarks on this clone: Its antigen is not known.

CDR1 and CDR2 (germline): SGHRS, YFSETQ. V was pared by 2 bases and J by 6 bases, with 15 bases between. The CDR3 totals 14 residues. Both 60 Vbeta primers and 13 Jbeta primers went into the PCR. Libraries were prepared by immunoSEQ multiplex PCR; TCRdb keeps only in-frame clonotypes and omits some of them. This sample yields about 130,000 clones, of which approximately 80% are seen a single time; around 2% belongs to the top ten. Findings and limits, study-wide: With high specificity and sensitivity, the classifier reportedly diagnosed cytomegalovirus status. A later analysis, which compared TCR beta chains of equal frequency, found the HLA-associated ones more clonally expanded. The study designated 150 to 200 TCR beta chains cytomegalovirus-associated.

The rearrangement links TRBV5-1 to TRBJ2-7, with a possible D match to TRBD1 (6 bases). The material sequenced was PBMCs. This sequence was found in a young man in good health and CMV-seronegative. The CDR3, as DNA: TGCGCCAGCAGCTTACCAGGGGTTGGGGGCGAGCAGTACTTC. It codes for CASSLPGVGGEQYF. Full variable domain (remainder filled in from reference TRBV5-1 and TRBJ2-7): KAGVTQTPRYLIKTRGQQVTLSCSPISGHRSVSWYQQTPGQGLQFLFEYFSETQRNKGNFPGRFSGRQFSNSRSEMNVSTLELGDSALYLCASSLPGVGGEQYFGPGTRLTVT.